The 4 T cell receptor beta chains in this list originate from one sample, sequenced in a study of T cells in tumors after PD-1 blockade. Clones were read by immunoSEQ multiplex PCR, and TCRdb kept only the in-frame ones, dropping some. The sample lists about 13,000 clones, 50% to 70% occurring once. Sequencing was performed on tumor tissue, taken before anti-PD-1 treatment. These receptors originate from a human donor with cutaneous squamous cell carcinoma.

The V call is TRBV19, the J call TRBJ2-1, with a tentative D call TRBD1 (5 bases). Germline lookup yields CDR1 LNHDA and CDR2 SQIVND (reference sequence). V was shortened by 4 bases and J by 1 base, with 11 bases between the two germline ends. The CDR3 covers 15 residues. The CDR3 spells CASSRRQISYNEQFF. The CDR3 DNA follows: TGTGCCAGTAGTAGGCGACAGATTTCCTACAATGAGCAGTTCTTC.

The genes are TRBV5-1 and TRBJ1-1, with D unclear. Trimming stripped 0 bases from V and 13 bases from J, with 13 bases between. Per germline, CDR1 SGHRS and CDR2 YFSETQ. The CDR3 covers 12 residues. The CDR3 protein is CASSLVPGEDFF. Here the CDR3 DNA reads TGCGCCAGCAGCTTGGTTCCAGGCGAGGATTTCTTT.

This clone was found a few times. The V gene is TRBV4-3, the J gene TRBJ2-1; D may be TRBD2 (6 bases). V shed 0 bases and J shed 7 bases, with 16 bases lying between them. CDR1 and CDR2 from the germline V gene are LGHNA and YSLEER. This CDR3 spans 16 amino acids. CDR3 nucleotide sequence: TGCGCCAGCAGCCAAGATTACCGGGGGAATTTTAATGAGCAGTTCTTC. It specifies CASSQDYRGNFNEQFF.

The chain recombines TRBV19 with TRBJ2-1, with 8 bases lining up with TRBD2. This CDR3 contains 13 residues. Germline V gene lookup returns CDR1 LNHDA and CDR2 SQIVND (reference sequence). V lost 5 bases to trimming and J lost 6 bases; unmatched junction nucleotides: 3. CDR3 sequence reads: CASSWTSINEQFF. CDR3 nucleotides: TGTGCCAGTAGTTGGACTAGCATCAATGAGCAGTTCTTC. The full variable domain, completed using reference TRBV19 and TRBJ2-1, is DGGITQSPKYLFRKEGQNVTLSCEQNLNHDAMYWYRQDPGQGLRLIYYSQIVNDFQKGDIAEGYSVSREKKESFPLTVTSAQKNPTAFYLCASSWTSINEQFFGPGTRLTVL.